The 14 T cell receptor beta chains given below trace back to one sample, sequenced in a study of CD8+ T cells in alopecia areata. Following RNA extraction, reverse transcription yielded cDNA that acted as the sequencing template. Data came from immunoSEQ multiplex PCR; TCRdb stores just in-frame clones and leaves some out. Among 100,000 to 150,000 clones, roughly 50% were seen once, and the ten largest hold about 10%. Sequencing used NKG2D-low CD8+ T cells sorted from blood. The receptors shown here come from a human donor with alopecia areata.

This clone has more than one count but fewer than ten. This chain links TRBV28 with TRBJ2-1, with D perhaps TRBD1 or TRBD2 (5 bases each). Germline V gene lookup returns CDR1 MDHEN and CDR2 SYDVKM. The CDR3 has 15 residues. Between the trimmed V and J ends, which lost 4 bases and 8 bases, there was a span of 18 bases. CDR3 coding DNA: TGTGCCAGCAGTTCTCCGGGACCCGCCGTGCATGAGCAGTTCTTC. The encoded protein is CASSSPGPAVHEQFF.

In regard to this clone: This specimen includes other DNA sequences encoding the same CDR3. The genes are TRBV9 and TRBJ2-3, with D hard to call. The CDR3 extends over 11 amino acids. Looked up from germline, CDR1 is SGDLS and CDR2 is YYNGEE. V dropped 4 bases and J dropped 3 bases, with 3 bases sitting between them. The CDR3 sequence: CASSSTDTQYF. The DNA for the CDR3 is TGTGCCAGCAGCTCGACAGATACGCAGTATTTT.

The V gene is TRBV29-1, the J gene TRBJ2-7; 7 bases match TRBD1. The CDR3 totals 13 residues. V lost 5 bases and J lost 6; bases outside the gene matches: 10. In germline, CDR1 is SQVTM, CDR2 ANQGSEA. CDR3 DNA sequence: TGCAGCGTTCGTCGGACAGGAGACGTCGAGCAGTACTTC. Translated: CSVRRTGDVEQYF.

In this sample, this clone turned up once. The chain carries TRBV7-2 and TRBJ2-5; tentative D call: TRBD1 (5 bases). CDR3 length: 13 residues. V dropped 6 bases and J dropped 2 bases, with 10 bases sitting between them. Germline V gives CDR1 SGHTA, CDR2 FQGNSA. CDR3 residues: CASSDSRQETQYF. CDR3 nucleotide sequence: TGTGCCAGCAGTGACAGCAGACAAGAGACCCAGTACTTC.

This clone came up a few times. The chain has TRBV6-5 and TRBJ1-1; D not certain. The CDR3 sequence is 13 residues long. The germline CDR1 and CDR2 sequences are MNHEY and SVGAGI. The V gene lost 5 bases and the J gene lost 1 base, with 8 bases spanning the gap. In DNA form, the CDR3 reads TGTGCCAGCAGTCGACTCGAGAACACTGAAGCTTTCTTT. Residues: CASSRLENTEAFF.

V gene TRBV27 combines with J gene TRBJ2-7, with 10 bases identical to TRBD1. From germline, CDR1 is MNHEY and CDR2 SMNVEV (reference sequence). The J segment lost 6 bases and the V segment lost 5 bases, leaving 10 bases of the junction unmatched. The CDR3 covers 15 residues. In DNA, the CDR3 is TGTGCCAGCAGTACCCCGGGACAGGGGACTTCCGAGCAGTACTTC. This codes for CASSTPGQGTSEQYF.

The chain uses TRBV4-1 and TRBJ2-4; either TRBD1 or TRBD2 may fit D (5 bases each). Trimming stripped 6 bases from V and 0 bases from J, with 12 bases between. Germline V gene sequence: CDR1 MGHRA, CDR2 YSYEKL. This CDR3 spans 15 amino acids. Here the CDR3 reads CASSGGGTAKNIQYF. As DNA, the CDR3 is TGCGCCAGCAGTGGGGGTGGGACAGCCAAAAACATTCAGTACTTC.

This clone appeared once. The genes are TRBV30 and TRBJ2-7; D is ambiguous. Germline V lookup: CDR1 GTSNPN, CDR2 SVGIG (reference sequence). V gave up 5 bases and J gave up 3 bases, with 14 bases separating them. This CDR3 has 13 amino acids. CDR3 sequence (DNA): TGTGCCTGGTTAGCTCCCTTGGGCTACGAGCAGTACTTC. Its protein product is CAWLAPLGYEQYF.

This clone was detected a few times. The chain has TRBV29-1 and TRBJ2-3; TRBD1 aligns across 8 bases. The CDR3 is made up of 13 amino acids. Germline V gene sequence: CDR1 SQVTM, CDR2 ANQGSEA. Trimming removed 7 bases from V and 0 bases from J; junction bases left unmatched: 3. This CDR3 is CSADRGSTDTQYF. The DNA for the CDR3 is TGCAGCGCCGACAGGGGAAGCACAGATACGCAGTATTTT.

This clone has a single count. The rearrangement links TRBV7-6 to TRBJ2-3; the D is unclear. CDR1 is SGHVS, CDR2 FNYEAQ, per germline. Trimming left V 4 bases short and J 1 base short, with 6 bases between. The CDR3 runs 13 residues. The CDR3 DNA follows: TGTGCCAGCAGCTATGCACGCACAGATACGCAGTATTTT. Amino acids: CASSYARTDTQYF.

Regarding this clone: This same CDR3 is encoded by further DNA sequences in the sample. The chain has TRBV29-1 and TRBJ2-7; D uncertain. CDR1 SQVTM and CDR2 ANQGSEA come from the germline V gene. V lost 4 bases and J 0 bases, leaving 7 bases between the germline ends. The length of the CDR3 is 12 residues. CDR3 protein: CSVVGDSYEQYF. CDR3 DNA: TGCAGCGTTGTAGGCGACTCCTACGAGCAGTACTTC.

The rearrangement joins TRBV7-9 to TRBJ2-7; D remains unclear. The CDR3 sequence is 14 residues long. The V end lost 5 bases, the J end lost 3 bases, and 14 bases lay between the germline ends. The germline V gene has CDR1 SEHNR and CDR2 FQNEAQ (reference sequence). The CDR3 loop is CASSGEDRHYEQYF. In nucleotides, the CDR3 is TGTGCCAGCAGCGGCGAAGACCGACACTACGAGCAGTACTTC.

The chain couples TRBV29-1 to TRBJ2-5; the D gene is possibly TRBD2 (6 bases). CDR3 length: 13 residues. CDR1 SQVTM and CDR2 ANQGSEA come from the germline V gene. The V gene lost 6 bases and the J gene lost 6 bases, with 17 bases spanning the gap. Written as DNA, the CDR3 is TGCAGCGTGCCTCCTGAGGGGAGGAAGACCCAGTACTTC. Protein product: CSVPPEGRKTQYF.

The V call is TRBV6-6, the J call TRBJ1-1; possibly TRBD1 for D (6 bases). This CDR3 is 11 amino acids long. V was cut by 6 bases and J by 5 bases, with 7 bases left in between. Per the germline V gene, CDR1 is MNHNY and CDR2 is SVGAGI (reference sequence). For the CDR3, the DNA is TGTGCCAGCAGCACAGGGACTGAAGCTTTCTTT. This gives the protein CASSTGTEAFF.